This T cell receptor (beta chain) was documented in a study of blood T cell repertoires in COVID-19. The V gene's germline CDR1 is SGHAT and CDR2 FQNNGV. Trimming shortened V by 0 bases and J by 5 bases, and 8 bases separated the two germline ends. The CDR3 consists of 13 residues. Assay: immunoSEQ multiplex PCR; the TCRdb copy retains only in-frame clones and omits some. The data show roughly 56,000 clones, with over 75% seen just once and roughly 10% held by the top ten. This TCR was sampled from a human donor in a cohort sampled during active COVID-19. This sequence joins TRBV11-2 and TRBJ2-7, with D maybe TRBD1 (5 bases). Sequenced: peripheral blood. Written as DNA, the CDR3 is TGTGCCAGCAGCTTAGACAGGGTCCACGAGCAGTACTTC. Translating it yields CASSLDRVHEQYF.